One T cell receptor beta chain is described in this entry. Deletions cut 0 bases from V and 7 bases from J, with 14 bases between. The CDR3 length is 15 residues. Per the germline V gene, CDR1 is MNHEY and CDR2 is SMNVEV (reference sequence). The data were obtained in a study of T cells after somatic rescue of genetic block. The protocol was immunoSEQ multiplex PCR, while the TCRdb copy is restricted to in-frame clones and leaves out a portion. This sample has 13,000 or so clones, with around 70% found just once. This chain uses TRBV27 with TRBJ2-3, with D possibly being TRBD2 (6 bases). The specimen sequenced was peripheral blood mononuclear cells (PBMCs). The sequence was obtained from a boy younger than 18. The CDR3 loop reads CASSLSDGRKHTQYF. CDR3 bases: TGTGCCAGCAGTTTATCTGATGGGAGGAAGCATACGCAGTATTTT.